This TCR beta chain was recorded in a study of OX40 agonist ivuxolimab in advanced cancers. At the level of the study: Ivuxolimab, an agonistic anti-OX40 (CD134) antibody, was given to patients. Patients got intravenous ivuxolimab at 0.01 to 10 mg/kg every 2 weeks. Participants, 70% to 90% male, averaged roughly 59 years of age, ranging from about 23 to 79.

The repertoire was sequenced with immunoSEQ multiplex PCR; TCRdb's copy has only in-frame clones and lacks some. Here the sample spans tens of thousands of clones, 84% being singletons. Study-level findings and limits: People who partly responded at 0.1-3.0 mg/kg had some of the least clonal expansion seen.

About this clone itself: Its target is unknown.

Germline values: CDR1 SGHRS, CDR2 YFSETQ. The CDR3 runs 12 residues. Trimming removed 4 bases at V and 8 bases at J, with 12 bases between. The TCR sequence derives from an adult with an advanced solid tumor such as melanoma, head and neck, liver or kidney cancer. Sequenced material: CD4+ or CD8+ T cells sorted from blood, taken in a trial of the OX40 agonist ivuxolimab. This chain joins TRBV5-1 and TRBJ1-2; the D gene is possibly TRBD1 (5 bases). As DNA, the CDR3 is TGCGCCAGCAGCCCGGACAATTACGGCTACACCTTC. Amino acid sequence: CASSPDNYGYTF.